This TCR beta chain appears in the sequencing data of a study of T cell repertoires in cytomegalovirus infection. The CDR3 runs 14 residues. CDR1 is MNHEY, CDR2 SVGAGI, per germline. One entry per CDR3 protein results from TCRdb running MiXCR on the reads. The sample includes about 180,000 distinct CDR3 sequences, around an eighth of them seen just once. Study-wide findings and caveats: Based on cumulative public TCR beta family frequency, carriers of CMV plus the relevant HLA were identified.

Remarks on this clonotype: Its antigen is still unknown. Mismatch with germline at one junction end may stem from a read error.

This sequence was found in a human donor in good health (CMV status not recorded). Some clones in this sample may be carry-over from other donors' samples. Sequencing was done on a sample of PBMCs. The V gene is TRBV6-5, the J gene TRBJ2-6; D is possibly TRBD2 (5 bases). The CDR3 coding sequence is TGTGCCAGCAGTCGACTAACTGGGCCCAACGTCCTGACTTTC. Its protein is CASSRLTGPNVLTF.